This TCR beta chain was identified in a study of OX40 agonist ivuxolimab in advanced cancers. Study information: Prior anti-PD-1, anti-PD-L1 or anti-CTLA-4 therapy did not bar entry, and approximately 43% had some. Partial responses were achieved by three patients, one with hepatocellular carcinoma and two with cutaneous melanoma. Study-wide points: Averaging showed that CD8+ T cells had more expanded clones than CD4+ did. CD4+ and CD8+ T cells in blood underwent clonal expansion by week 6 at 0.1 to 3.0 mg/kg.

Points on this clone: Its antigen remains unknown.

Profiled with immunoSEQ multiplex PCR; TCRdb holds only in-frame clones, not every one. The sample carries about 79,000 clones, over 75% recorded once. Per the germline V gene, CDR1 is SGHRS and CDR2 is YFSETQ. CDR3 length equals 15 residues. Unmatched junction bases numbered 4, after V lost 1 base and J lost 5 bases. This sequence originates from an adult with an advanced solid tumor such as melanoma, head and neck, liver or kidney cancer. This sample comprised CD4+ or CD8+ T cells sorted from blood, obtained in a trial of the OX40 agonist ivuxolimab. The chain links TRBV5-1 to TRBJ2-1; 9 bases match TRBD2. This CDR3 is CASSLLVAGDNEQFF. The CDR3 coding sequence is TGCGCCAGCAGCTTGTTAGTAGCGGGAGACAATGAGCAGTTCTTC.